This T cell receptor beta chain was recovered during a study of memory CD4+ T cells and cytomegalovirus serostatus. Study-level background: This sample comes from healthy Belgian adults, 9 CMV seropositive, around 26 seronegative. General observations from the study: Each of 55 to 80 CMV-associated TCRbeta sequences occurred in one to five individuals.

The CDR3 is made up of 12 amino acids. Germline CDR1 SQVTM, CDR2 ANQGSEA. V lost 7 bases and J lost 3; bases outside the gene matches: 4. Using immunoSEQ multiplex PCR, the repertoire was profiled, and TCRdb retains in-frame clones only, with some absent. The sample carries 45,000 to 60,000 clones, about 80% recorded once. The sort gate was single viable CD3+CD4+CD8-CD45RO+ cells for memory CD4+ T cells. Serum IgG to CMV pp150, pp28, p38 and p52 defined serostatus. Regarding this clone: Its antigen remains unidentified.

The chain is built from TRBV29-1 and TRBJ2-3; TRBD1 agrees at 7 bases. The TCR sequence derives from an adult in good health and CMV-seropositive. Sequences were obtained from memory CD4+ T cells from blood. In DNA form, the CDR3 reads TGCAGCGAGAAGACAGGGACAGATACGCAGTATTTT. Translating it yields CSEKTGTDTQYF.